Below, 16 T cell receptor beta chains from the same sample are listed, as sequenced in a study of shared clonotypes between healthy human individuals. Produced via immunoSEQ multiplex PCR; TCRdb's table is partial and in-frame only. The table includes around 600,000 clones, more than 95% detected once. Sequencing was done on a sample of naive CD4+ T cells sorted from blood. Subset described: CD45RA+ positively selected. The receptor set was obtained from a woman in her 30s in good health.

This rearrangement joins TRBV19 to TRBJ2-1; no reliable D call. The V and J ends lost 4 bases and 3 bases respectively, with 10 bases between them. The CDR3 length is 14 residues. Germline assignment: CDR1 LNHDA and CDR2 SQIVND (reference sequence). CDR3 sequence (DNA): TGTGCCAGTAGTAATGTTGGTAGCTACAATGAGCAGTTCTTC. The encoded protein is CASSNVGSYNEQFF.

The V and J genes are TRBV18 and TRBJ2-3, with D uncertain. Germline assignment: CDR1 KGHSH and CDR2 LQKENI. The CDR3 is made up of 12 amino acids. Trimming pared 5 bases from V and 2 bases from J, leaving 5 bases between. CDR3 sequence reads: CASSLVTDTQYF. For the CDR3, the DNA is TGTGCCAGCTCATTAGTCACAGATACGCAGTATTTT.

This chain links TRBV29-1 with TRBJ2-1; D gene uncertain. Germline-derived CDR1 and CDR2 are SQVTM and ANQGSEA. The V end was cut by 4 bases, the J end by 7 bases, with 17 bases between. This CDR3 has 14 amino acids. CDR3 coding DNA: TGCAGCGTTGTTAGGTCCTGGGGAACAAATGAGCAGTTCTTC. Its protein product is CSVVRSWGTNEQFF.

This chain connects TRBV28 to TRBJ1-1; D not resolved. The CDR3 totals 13 residues. With 7 bases removed from V and 1 base from J, the gap between germline ends came to 10 bases. From germline, CDR1 is MDHEN and CDR2 SYDVKM. CDR3 bases: TGTGCCAGCACAGCTTGGCCGAACACTGAAGCTTTCTTT. Amino acid sequence: CASTAWPNTEAFF.

The chain combines TRBV19 with TRBJ2-3, with D possibly matching TRBD2 (5 bases). The CDR3 contains 13 residues. V lost 9 bases to trimming and J lost 0 bases, with 10 bases between them. Germline V gene sequence: CDR1 LNHDA, CDR2 SQIVND (reference sequence). The DNA for the CDR3 is TGTGCCAGCCAGAGGACTAGCACAGATACGCAGTATTTT. Translation gives CASQRTSTDTQYF.

V usage is TRBV10-3 and J usage is TRBJ1-2; no firm D call. V was shortened by 0 bases and J by 1 base, with 9 bases between the two germline ends. The CDR3 has 15 residues. The germline gives CDR1 ENHRY, CDR2 SYGVKD. The CDR3 is CAISESTTVNYGYTF. In DNA form, the CDR3 reads TGTGCCATCAGTGAGTCGACCACGGTTAACTATGGCTACACCTTC.

The chain joins TRBV6-1 to TRBJ1-4; D call uncertain. CDR1 and CDR2 (germline): MNHNS, SASEGT. The CDR3 sequence is 15 residues long. V lost 5 bases and J lost 6, with 16 bases in between. For the CDR3, the DNA is TGTGCCAGCAGTCCCGGAGATCGGACGGATGAAAAACTGTTTTTT. Translation gives CASSPGDRTDEKLFF.

This chain connects TRBV7-9 to TRBJ2-7, with 8 bases that match TRBD1. The V segment lost 4 bases and the J segment 4 bases; nucleotides outside the gene matches: 9. The CDR3 runs to 15 residues. Germline loops: CDR1 SEHNR, CDR2 FQNEAQ (reference sequence). This chain's CDR3 is CASSSYRDRTYEQYF. In DNA form, the CDR3 reads TGTGCCAGCAGCTCTTACCGGGACAGGACTTACGAGCAGTACTTC.

This rearrangement joins TRBV5-4 to TRBJ2-5, with D unclear. The CDR3 is made up of 11 amino acids. The ends were cut back, 3 bases at V and 0 bases at J, with 0 bases in the middle. Per the germline V gene, CDR1 is SGHNT and CDR2 is YYREEE (reference sequence). CDR3 nucleotides: TGTGCCAGCAGCTACCAAGAGACCCAGTACTTC. Translating gives CASSYQETQYF.

Here the CDR3 reads CASSPTGSRKDYEQYF. CDR3 nucleotide sequence: TGTGCCAGCAGTCCCACGGGGTCGCGAAAAGACTACGAGCAGTACTTC. V and J are TRBV27 and TRBJ2-7, with D possibly TRBD2 on 5 matching bases. Trimming removed 5 bases at V and 3 bases at J, with 20 bases between. Germline loops: CDR1 MNHEY, CDR2 SMNVEV (reference sequence). This CDR3 comprises 16 residues.

CDR3 sequence: CASAPRDTEAFF. The CDR3 coding sequence is TGTGCCAGCGCACCTCGTGACACTGAAGCTTTCTTT. The genes are TRBV7-9 and TRBJ1-1, with unresolved D. The CDR3 has 12 residues. The germline CDR1 and CDR2 sequences are SEHNR and FQNEAQ (reference sequence). V was pared by 8 bases and J by 3 bases, with 10 bases between. The full variable domain, its missing parts supplied by reference TRBV7-9 and TRBJ1-1, is DTGVSQNPRHKITKRGQNVTFRCDPISEHNRLYWYRQTLGQGPEFLTYFQNEAQLEKSRLLSDRFSAERPKGSFSTLEIQRTEQGDSAMYLCASAPRDTEAFFGQGTRLTVV.

The chain couples TRBV6-6 to TRBJ1-5; weak D call: TRBD1 (6 bases). Trimming pared 6 bases from V and 7 bases from J, leaving 19 bases between. The germline V gene has CDR1 MNHNY and CDR2 SVGAGI (reference sequence). CDR3 size: 15 residues. The CDR3, as DNA: TGTGCCAGCAGCGAAGGACGGAGAGGGGGGCAGCCCCAGCATTTT. Its translation is CASSEGRRGGQPQHF.

This chain joins TRBV2 and TRBJ2-3, with 10 nucleotides matching TRBD2. The CDR3 consists of 18 residues. Germline CDR1 and CDR2: SNHLY and FYNNEI. J lost 5 bases, V lost 5 bases, and 16 bases had no gene match. In DNA, the CDR3 is TGTGCCAGCAGTTCTGGACTAGCGGAGGGCCCCACGGAAGATACGCAGTATTTT. Residues: CASSSGLAEGPTEDTQYF.

This sequence joins TRBV19 and TRBJ2-7; possibly TRBD2 for D (6 bases). This CDR3 has 16 amino acids. Per the germline V gene, CDR1 is LNHDA and CDR2 is SQIVND (reference sequence). Trimming pared 0 bases from V and 2 bases from J, leaving 14 bases between. DNA of the CDR3: TGTGCCAGTAGTATAGAGGGTCGAGCGGGCACCTACGAGCAGTACTTC. Residues: CASSIEGRAGTYEQYF.

This chain joins TRBV28 and TRBJ1-2, with TRBD1 as a possible D gene (6 bases). The ends were cut back, 4 bases at V and 6 bases at J, with 21 bases in the middle. The CDR3 is made up of 16 amino acids. The germline gives CDR1 MDHEN, CDR2 SYDVKM. DNA of the CDR3: TGTGCCAGCAGTTGGTCGGACAGAAGTGGGGTCGATGGCTACACCTTC. Its protein is CASSWSDRSGVDGYTF.

This chain connects TRBV4-1 to TRBJ2-3; D might be TRBD2 (6 bases). The germline V gene encodes CDR1 MGHRA and CDR2 YSYEKL. There are 14 residues in the CDR3. With 4 bases removed from V and 1 base from J, the gap between germline ends came to 9 bases. CDR3 nucleotide sequence: TGCGCCAGCAGCCGCGGAGGGGGCACAGATACGCAGTATTTT. This sequence encodes CASSRGGGTDTQYF.